Below, one T cell receptor (beta chain) is given with its context. There are 14 residues in the CDR3. In germline, CDR1 is LNHDA, CDR2 SQIVND (reference sequence). V lost 1 base, J lost 5 bases, and 12 bases lay in between. How the authors handled the data: Scientists estimated how many nucleated cells there were by amplifying reference gene primers. Measured with immunoSEQ multiplex PCR; TCRdb has only the in-frame clones, and not every one. The V and J calls and the clone size are those of that table, but D and trimming were determined from the DNA. The data contain about 120,000 clones, around 80% of them seen just once; the ten biggest clones take up about 8%. The data derive from a study of blood T cell repertoires in COVID-19. Study as a whole: Italy, Spain and the United States were the sources of the convalescent and acute COVID-19 samples. PBMCs, B-cell-depleted T cells, or T cells provided the cDNA or gDNA that made up the material.

The TCR originated in a man in his sixties or seventies with active or convalescent COVID-19. The rearrangement uses TRBV19 and TRBJ2-7, with D possibly matching TRBD1 (5 bases). The sample taken for sequencing was peripheral blood. CDR3 DNA: TGTGCCAGTAGTATAGGGGGCCTGGGGCACGAGCAGTACTTC. Protein product: CASSIGGLGHEQYF.